This TCR beta chain came from a study of T-cell memory formation after mild COVID-19. Overall study context: There were largely donor-specific TCR clusters.

TCRdb recomputed calls from the 5' RACE reads with MiXCR, one row per CDR3 protein. The sample lists a few hundred thousand distinct CDR3 sequences; around a quarter were seen once. Trimming pared 7 bases from V and 4 bases from J, leaving 22 bases between. This CDR3 is built from 16 residues. Germline CDR1 is LNHDA and CDR2 is SQIVND (reference sequence). This TCR was sampled from an adult woman who had mild COVID-19 (a few samples of this study predate the infection). Cell type and time point are not known. V gene TRBV19 combines with J gene TRBJ1-1; D might be TRBD1 (5 bases). The sample consisted of PBMCs or a T cell subset sorted from them (not recorded which). CDR3 coding DNA: TGTGCCAGTACCGCACGCACACAGTGGGGCATCACTGAAGCTTTCTTT. Its protein is CASTARTQWGITEAFF.